Here is one T cell receptor (beta chain) with its context. Its target is unknown. Via MiXCR, TCRdb re-called the RACE reads, giving one row per CDR3 protein. The sample has about 380,000 distinct CDR3 sequences, less than 6.5% seen once. The record originates from a study of human T cells and chemical hapten exposure. Study-level background: Donors were sensitized with 2% DPC on the upper inner arm. Study results and caveats: Counts of TCRs expanded at PT1 correlated positively with patch test score. Every donor had alopecia, and their immune response may therefore differ from healthy people's.

Stated time point: pre-sensitization, week 0. The treatment is: therapeutic diphenylcyclopropenone sensitization with weekly scalp DPC. Germline CDR1 ENHRY, CDR2 SYGVKD. This CDR3 has 14 amino acids. The V gene end was trimmed by 11 bases and the J gene end by 5 bases; junction bases not matched to a gene: 13. This clonotype was sampled from a woman aged 50 to 65 with alopecia areata. Some clones in this sample may be carry-over from other donors' samples. Sequencing used whole blood, obtained in connection with sensitization to the hapten diphenylcyclopropenone (DPC). The chain recombines TRBV10-3 with TRBJ2-3; TRBD1 matches 7 bases. CDR3 sequence reads: CASGSAGGIDTQYF. CDR3 sequence (DNA): TGTGCCTCCGGGTCGGCAGGGGGTATAGATACGCAGTATTTT.